Shown below are 10 T cell receptor beta chains from a single sample sequenced in a study of shared clonotypes between healthy human individuals. The protocol was immunoSEQ multiplex PCR, while the TCRdb copy is restricted to in-frame clones and leaves out a portion. The sample has under 2,000,000 clones; approximately 94% are singletons. The naive CD8 population came from CD45RO-negative cells selected for CCR7, without terminally differentiated effector memory CD45RA+ cells. Source material: naive CD8+ T cells sorted from blood. The receptors here all came from a man aged 18 to 30 in good health.

The J gene is TRBJ2-7, the V gene TRBV11-2; 9 bases align to TRBD2. The trim removed 3 bases at V and 7 bases at J, leaving 7 bases unmatched. The V gene's germline CDR1 is SGHAT and CDR2 FQNNGV. This CDR3 is built from 14 residues. The CDR3 coding sequence is TGTGCCAGCAGCTTGGGACTAGCAATTAAAGAGCAGTACTTC. It specifies CASSLGLAIKEQYF.

V gene TRBV2 combines with J gene TRBJ2-1; 8 bases agree with TRBD2. Germline V gene sequence: CDR1 SNHLY, CDR2 FYNNEI. Losses at the gene ends were 4 bases for V and 7 bases for J; bases not matched to a gene: 3. The CDR3 totals 13 residues. The CDR3 region is CASSALAVNEQFF. Here the CDR3 DNA reads TGTGCCAGCAGTGCACTAGCGGTAAATGAGCAGTTCTTC.

The V call is TRBV13, the J call TRBJ1-1, with a possible D match to TRBD1 (6 bases). V lost 5 bases, J lost 1 base, and 11 bases lay in between. The germline V gene encodes CDR1 PRHDT and CDR2 FYEKMQ (reference sequence). The CDR3 spans 14 residues. CDR3 sequence reads: CASSLNRENTEAFF. DNA of the CDR3: TGTGCCAGCAGCCTCAACAGGGAGAACACTGAAGCTTTCTTT.

This chain uses TRBV28 with TRBJ2-5; no clear D gene. Germline V lookup: CDR1 MDHEN, CDR2 SYDVKM. The V end was cut by 7 bases, the J end by 7 bases, with 13 bases between. The CDR3 contains 12 residues. CDR3 amino acids: CASTTDTGTQYF. The CDR3 nucleotides are TGTGCCAGCACAACAGATACGGGGACCCAGTACTTC.

The chain joins TRBV28 to TRBJ2-5; maybe TRBD1 (6 bases). The CDR3 covers 14 residues. Germline V lookup: CDR1 MDHEN, CDR2 SYDVKM. The V gene lost 7 bases and the J gene lost 1 base, with 13 bases spanning the gap. The CDR3 is CASNTQGLQETQYF. In DNA form, the CDR3 reads TGTGCCAGCAATACACAGGGCCTCCAAGAGACCCAGTACTTC.

V and J are TRBV7-9 and TRBJ2-6; 8 positions match TRBD1. The CDR3 extends over 18 amino acids. Germline values: CDR1 SEHNR, CDR2 FQNEAQ (reference sequence). V trimming: 2 bases; J trimming: 2 bases; junction bases outside the gene matches: 8. The CDR3 DNA reads TGTGCCAGCAGCTTAATTGGACAGGGATTCCCTGGGGCCAACGTCCTGACTTTC. Its protein product is CASSLIGQGFPGANVLTF.

V usage is TRBV11-2 and J usage is TRBJ2-7, with D perhaps matching TRBD1 or TRBD2 (5 bases each). Per the germline V gene, CDR1 is SGHAT and CDR2 is FQNNGV. V lost 1 base and J 7 bases, leaving 14 bases between the germline ends. The CDR3 length is 14 residues. This chain's CDR3 is CASSLGAGTSEQYF. DNA of the CDR3: TGTGCCAGCAGCTTAGGGGCAGGGACGAGTGAGCAGTACTTC. The entire variable domain, with the rest obtained from reference TRBV11-2 and TRBJ2-7, is as follows: EAGVAQSPRYKIIEKRQSVAFWCNPISGHATLYWYQQILGQGPKLLIQFQNNGVVDDSQLPKDRFSAERLKGVDSTLKIQPAKLEDSAVYLCASSLGAGTSEQYFGPGTRLTVT.

The chain links TRBV4-3 to TRBJ2-1, with 11 bases lining up with TRBD2. In germline, CDR1 is LGHNA, CDR2 YSLEER. J was trimmed by 5 bases and V by 0 bases; bases with no gene match: 6. The CDR3 spans 17 residues. The CDR3 region is CASSQDPTSGIDNEQFF. In DNA, the CDR3 is TGCGCCAGCAGCCAAGACCCGACTAGCGGGATCGACAATGAGCAGTTCTTC.

The V and J genes are TRBV29-1 and TRBJ2-1; 11 bases line up with TRBD2. This CDR3 is built from 16 residues. With V trimmed by 3 bases and J by 0 bases, 4 bases remained unmatched. CDR1 is SQVTM, CDR2 ANQGSEA, per germline. CDR3 loop: CSVEGLADHSYNEQFF. The CDR3 DNA reads TGCAGCGTTGAGGGACTAGCGGACCACTCCTACAATGAGCAGTTCTTC.

The V gene is TRBV5-6, the J gene TRBJ1-1, with a possible D match to TRBD1 (5 bases). Germline-derived CDR1 and CDR2 are SGHDT and YYEEEE. The CDR3 sequence is 14 residues long. The V end lost 4 bases, the J end lost 3 bases, and 13 bases lay between the germline ends. The DNA for the CDR3 is TGTGCCAGCAGCCGGGGCGCAGGGTACACTGAAGCTTTCTTT. It translates to CASSRGAGYTEAFF.